This T cell receptor beta chain was captured by sequencing in a study of blood T cells in healthy people across ages. Study-wide context: Capture via template switching afforded approximately one barcoded beta molecule per two T cells. Study findings and constraints: The study could not conclusively compare naive and antigen-experienced cells, given its unsorted PBMCs. Among long-lived donors, naive CD4+ cells were more numerous and diversity higher than in aged donors.

Regarding this clonotype: Its target is not known.

With a J-beta primer mix and a sample-barcoded 5' primer, a second PCR ran 7 to 11 cycles. MiXCR, run by TCRdb on the 5' RACE reads, gives a single entry per CDR3 protein. The profile shows roughly 1,100,000 distinct CDR3 sequences, about 23% of them singletons. The CDR3 contains 14 residues. Germline CDR1 reads SGHTA; CDR2 reads FQGNSA. Between the trimmed V and J ends, which lost 6 bases and 2 bases, there was a span of 12 bases. The same sample was also used in a study of T cells of mothers and their children.

The V and J genes are TRBV7-2 and TRBJ2-3; D is unclear. The origin of this receptor is a girl aged 2-10 years in good health. The specimen was blood. The DNA of the CDR3 is TGTGCCAGCAGGTTCGATAGGGACACAGATACGCAGTATTTT. Translated: CASRFDRDTDTQYF.